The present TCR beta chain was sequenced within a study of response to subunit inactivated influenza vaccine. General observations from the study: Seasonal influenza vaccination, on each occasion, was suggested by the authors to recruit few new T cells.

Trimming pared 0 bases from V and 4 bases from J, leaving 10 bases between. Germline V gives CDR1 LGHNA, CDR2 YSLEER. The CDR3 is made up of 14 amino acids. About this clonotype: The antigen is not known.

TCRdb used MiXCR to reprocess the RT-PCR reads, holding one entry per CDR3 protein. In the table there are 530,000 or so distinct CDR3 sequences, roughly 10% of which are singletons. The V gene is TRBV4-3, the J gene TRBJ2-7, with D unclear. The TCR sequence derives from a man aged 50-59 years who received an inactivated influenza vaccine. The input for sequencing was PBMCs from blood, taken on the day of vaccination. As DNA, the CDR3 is TGCGCCAGCAGCCAAGATTGGCGAGGATACGAGCAGTACTTC. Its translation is CASSQDWRGYEQYF.